This T cell receptor beta chain was profiled in a study of T-cell reconstitution after alpha-beta-depleted transplantation in children. To note about this clonotype: Its antigen is still unknown.

General observations from the study: T-cell counts and diversity at one year following transplant were attributed mainly to newly produced T cells. At around two months after transplant, the alpha-beta T cells were reportedly derived from several hundred expanded clones that came from non-depleted graft cells.

Molecular barcoding with unique molecular identifiers was used for the TCRbeta library. MiXCR, run by TCRdb on the PCR reads, gives a single entry per CDR3 protein. The repertoire holds approximately 980,000 distinct CDR3 sequences, about 26% seen once, with 28% in the top ten. This clonotype was sampled from a boy in the first two years of life who had a stem cell transplant for SCID, so the T cells may come from the graft donor. Sequencing was performed on PBMCs, mostly from graft donor cells, taken 360 days after TCRalphabeta/CD19-depleted stem cell transplant.

CDR3 bases: TGTGCCAGCAGCCAACTAGCGGGGGCCATCTCTGGGGCCAACGTCCTGACTTTC. Protein product: CASSQLAGAISGANVLTF. The chain combines TRBV4-2 with TRBJ2-6; 10 nucleotides align to TRBD2. Germline V CDR1 and CDR2: LGHNA, YNFKEQ. Losses at the gene ends were 2 bases for V and 0 bases for J; bases not matched to a gene: 4. This CDR3 spans 18 amino acids.